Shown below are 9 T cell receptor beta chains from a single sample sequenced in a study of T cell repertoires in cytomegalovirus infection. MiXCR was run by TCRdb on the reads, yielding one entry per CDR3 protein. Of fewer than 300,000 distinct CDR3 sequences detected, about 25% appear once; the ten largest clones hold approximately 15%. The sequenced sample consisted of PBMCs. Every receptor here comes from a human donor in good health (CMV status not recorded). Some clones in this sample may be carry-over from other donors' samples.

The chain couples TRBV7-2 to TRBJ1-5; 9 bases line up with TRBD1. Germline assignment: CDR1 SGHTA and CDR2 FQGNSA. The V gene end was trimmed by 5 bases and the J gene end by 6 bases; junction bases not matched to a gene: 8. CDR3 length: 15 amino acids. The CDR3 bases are TGTGCCAGCAGCCTAGGACAGGGGCGGACTCAGCCCCAGCATTTT. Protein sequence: CASSLGQGRTQPQHF.

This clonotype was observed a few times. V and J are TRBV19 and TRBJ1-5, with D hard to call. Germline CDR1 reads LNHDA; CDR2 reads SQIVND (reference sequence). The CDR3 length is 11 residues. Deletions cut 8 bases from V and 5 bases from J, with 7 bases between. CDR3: CASGEYQPQHF. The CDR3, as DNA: TGTGCCAGTGGGGAATATCAGCCCCAGCATTTT. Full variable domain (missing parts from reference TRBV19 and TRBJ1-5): DGGITQSPKYLFRKEGQNVTLSCEQNLNHDAMYWYRQDPGQGLRLIYYSQIVNDFQKGDIAEGYSVSREKKESFPLTVTSAQKNPTAFYLCASGEYQPQHFGDGTRLSIL.

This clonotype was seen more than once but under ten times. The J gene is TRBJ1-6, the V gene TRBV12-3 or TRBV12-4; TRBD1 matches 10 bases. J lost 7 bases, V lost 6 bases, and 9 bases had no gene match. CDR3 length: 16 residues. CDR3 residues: CASSLTGGGVNSPLHF. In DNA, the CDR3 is TGTGCCAGCAGCCTGACAGGGGGCGGCGTGAATTCACCCCTCCACTTT.

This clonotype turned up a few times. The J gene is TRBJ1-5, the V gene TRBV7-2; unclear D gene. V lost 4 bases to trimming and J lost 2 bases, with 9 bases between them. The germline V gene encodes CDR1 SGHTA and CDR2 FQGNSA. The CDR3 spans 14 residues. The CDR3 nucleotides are TGTGCCAGCAGCTCCGACATGGGCAATCAGCCCCAGCATTTT. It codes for CASSSDMGNQPQHF.

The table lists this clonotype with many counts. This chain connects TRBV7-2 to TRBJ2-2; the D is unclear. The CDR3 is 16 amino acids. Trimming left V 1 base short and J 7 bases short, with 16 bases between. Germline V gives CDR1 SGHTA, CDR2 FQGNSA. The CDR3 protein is CASSLETPWVIGELFF. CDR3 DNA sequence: TGTGCCAGCAGCTTAGAGACCCCCTGGGTCATCGGGGAGCTGTTTTTT. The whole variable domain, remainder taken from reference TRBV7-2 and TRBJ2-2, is GAGVSQSPSNKVTEKGKDVELRCDPISGHTALYWYRQSLGQGLEFLIYFQGNSAPDKSGLPSDRFSAERTGGSVSTLTIQRTQQEDSAVYLCASSLETPWVIGELFFGEGSRLTVL.

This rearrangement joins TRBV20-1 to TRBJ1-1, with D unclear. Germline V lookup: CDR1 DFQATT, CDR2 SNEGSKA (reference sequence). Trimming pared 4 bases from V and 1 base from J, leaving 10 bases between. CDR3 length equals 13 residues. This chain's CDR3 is CSATDTPNTEAFF. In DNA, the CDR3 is TGCAGTGCTACCGATACCCCGAACACTGAAGCTTTCTTT.

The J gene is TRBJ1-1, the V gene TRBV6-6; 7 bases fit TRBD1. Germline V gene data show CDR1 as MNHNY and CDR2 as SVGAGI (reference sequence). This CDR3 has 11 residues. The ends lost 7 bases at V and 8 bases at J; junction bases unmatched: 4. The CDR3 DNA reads TGTGCCAGCATCCGGGGACAGGAAGCTTTCTTT. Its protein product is CASIRGQEAFF.

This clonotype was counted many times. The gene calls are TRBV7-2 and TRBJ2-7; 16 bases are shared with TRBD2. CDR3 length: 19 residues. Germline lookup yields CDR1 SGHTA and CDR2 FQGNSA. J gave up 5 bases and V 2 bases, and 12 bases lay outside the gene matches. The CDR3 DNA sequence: TGTGCCAGCAGCTTAAAGGGACTAGCGGGAGGGCCGGTTCAGGACGAGCAGTACTTC. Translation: CASSLKGLAGGPVQDEQYF.

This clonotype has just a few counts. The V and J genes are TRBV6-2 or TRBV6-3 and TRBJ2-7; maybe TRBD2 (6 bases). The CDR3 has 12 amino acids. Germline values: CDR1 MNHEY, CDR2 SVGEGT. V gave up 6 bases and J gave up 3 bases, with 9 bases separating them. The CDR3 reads CASRRRDYEQYF. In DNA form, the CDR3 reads TGTGCCAGCAGGCGGAGGGACTACGAGCAGTACTTC.